Included here is one TCR beta chain sequence, with context. The antigen is not known. The V end was cut by 7 bases, the J end by 7 bases, with 17 bases between. The CDR3 sequence is 14 residues long. Germline CDR1 is SNHLY and CDR2 is FYNNEI. The data stem from a study of OX40 agonist ivuxolimab in advanced cancers. Study-wide background: People who had prior anti-PD-1, anti-PD-L1 or anti-CTLA-4 therapy could take part, and approximately 44% had some.

Baseline was the first blood sampling point, followed by cycle 4 day 1 and cycle 7 day 1. Study outcomes and limitations: Expanded clones tended on average to be more numerous among CD8+ T cells than CD4+.

Only in-frame clones appear in the TCRdb table, and some are missing; sequencing was by immunoSEQ multiplex PCR. Among tens of thousands of clones listed, roughly 80% were seen once. This TCR came from an adult with an advanced solid tumor such as melanoma, head and neck, liver or kidney cancer. The sequenced sample was CD4+ or CD8+ T cells sorted from blood, obtained in a trial of the OX40 agonist ivuxolimab. The chain joins TRBV2 to TRBJ2-1, with D hard to call. The CDR3 region is CASTASLAVNEQFF. CDR3 DNA: TGTGCCAGCACAGCCTCGTTAGCTGTAAATGAGCAGTTCTTC.